This is a list of T cell receptor beta chains from one sample in a study of shared clonotypes between healthy human individuals. Data came from immunoSEQ multiplex PCR; TCRdb stores just in-frame clones and leaves some out. The sample has under 1,100,000 clones; approximately 78% are singletons. What was sequenced was memory CD4+ T cells from PBMCs. These TCRs come from a man aged 18 to 29 in good health. Some clones in this sample may be carry-over from other donors' samples. The CDR3 runs from the conserved cysteine through the conserved F or W. The D gene is left open where the match is weak. Not every row has a clone size; where given, it reads once, few, many or a size class.

j_gene | abundance | d_gene | v_gene | len | CDR3nt | CDR3aa
TRBJ1-1 | - | - | TRBV29-1 | 11 | TGCAGCGTAGGACACGGAACTGAAGCTTTCTTT | CSVGHGTEAFF
TRBJ1-1 | - | - | TRBV11-3 | 13 | TGTGCCAGCAGCGGTGATGGGGACACTGAAGCTTTCTTT | CASSGDGDTEAFF
TRBJ2-3 | - | TRBD2 | TRBV7-2 | 17 | TGTGCCAGCAGCTTATTGGGGCTAGCGGGAGGGCCTGATACGCAGTATTTT | CASSLLGLAGGPDTQYF
TRBJ2-1 | - | TRBD1 | TRBV11-3 | 19 | TGTGCCAGCAGCTTTCAGAGGGGTAGGGGGCGGATTGCGCACGTCGAGCAGTTCTTC | CASSFQRGRGRIAHVEQFF
TRBJ1-1 | - | - | TRBV18 | 14 | TGTGCCAGCTCGAGGGCAGGGTTCGACACTGAAGCTTTCTTT | CASSRAGFDTEAFF
TRBJ2-5 | - | - | TRBV29-1 | 13 | TGCAGCGTTGGCCAGGTACTTAGGGAGACCCAGTACTTC | CSVGQVLRETQYF
TRBJ2-7 | - | TRBD1 | TRBV25-1 | 16 | TGTGCCAGCAGTGAGGGGTTGGGACAGGGGATATGGGAGCAGTACTTC | CASSEGLGQGIWEQYF
TRBJ1-1 | - | - | TRBV7-3 | 14 | TGTGCCAGCAGCTTAGGTTCGCGGAACACTGAAGCTTTCTTT | CASSLGSRNTEAFF
TRBJ2-5 | - | - | TRBV4-2 | 17 | TGTGCCAGCAGCCAAGGACTCTCCCGCGGACCCCAAGAGACCCAGTACTTC | CASSQGLSRGPQETQYF
TRBJ1-4 | - | - | TRBV7-2 | 14 | TGTGCCAGCAGCTCGGGGCGGGGTAATGAAAAACTGTTTTTT | CASSSGRGNEKLFF
TRBJ1-1 | once | - | TRBV4-3 | 15 | TGCGCCAGCAGCAGCTTTACAGGGTTGAACACTGAAGCTTTCTTT | CASSSFTGLNTEAFF
TRBJ2-3 | - | - | TRBV7-2 | 14 | TGTGCCAGCAGCCTTCGCCGTAACACAGATACGCAGTATTTT | CASSLRRNTDTQYF
TRBJ2-7 | - | - | TRBV5-6 | 16 | TGTGCCAGCAGCTTGACCCCATTTGGGTCATCCTACGAGCAGTACTTC | CASSLTPFGSSYEQYF
TRBJ2-7 | - | - | TRBV7-2 | 11 | TGTGCCAGCAGCTTTTCCTACGAGCAGTACTTC | CASSFSYEQYF
TRBJ1-4 | - | - | TRBV28 | 14 | TGTGCCAGCAGACCCCCCCAACCTAATGAAAAACTGTTTTTT | CASRPPQPNEKLFF
TRBJ1-2 | - | - | TRBV6-6 | 16 | TGTGCCAGCGGCCCTGCTGCTAGTCTGCTCGGCTATGGCTACACCTTC | CASGPAASLLGYGYTF
TRBJ1-3 | - | - | TRBV7-8 | 14 | TGTGCCAGCAGCTCACAGTCCAAGGGGGGGGCCATATATTTT | CASSSQSKGGAIYF
TRBJ2-7 | - | TRBD1 | TRBV5-5 | 15 | TGTGCCAGCAGCCAATTCGGGACAGGGGAGTACGAGCAGTACTTC | CASSQFGTGEYEQYF
TRBJ2-1 | - | TRBD1 | TRBV5-1 | 14 | TGCGCCAGCAGCTTACAGGGGGTGTACAATGAGCAGTTCTTC | CASSLQGVYNEQFF
TRBJ1-1 | - | - | TRBV7-9 | 13 | TGTGCCAGCAGCTTACAGGAGCACACTGAAGCTTTCTTT | CASSLQEHTEAFF
TRBJ1-4 | - | - | TRBV5-1 | 14 | TGCGCCAGCAGCTTCGGCGGAGGGTGGGAAAAACTGTTTTTT | CASSFGGGWEKLFF
TRBJ2-5 | once | - | TRBV2 | 14 | TGTGCCAGCGAATGGGGGGAGTACCAAGAGACCCAGTACTTC | CASEWGEYQETQYF
TRBJ1-2 | - | TRBD1 | TRBV7-9 | 16 | TGTGCCAGCAGCAGGACAGGGAGGGGAGCTAACTATGGCTACACCTTC | CASSRTGRGANYGYTF
TRBJ1-1 | - | - | TRBV7-9 | 13 | TGTGCCAGCAGTCACGAGGGGGGGCCTGAAGCTTTCTTT | CASSHEGGPEAFF
TRBJ1-4 | - | TRBD1 | TRBV27 | 15 | TGTGCCAGCAGTTTACGGACAGGGAGGGAAGAAAAACTGTTTTTT | CASSLRTGREEKLFF
TRBJ2-7 | - | - | TRBV11-2 | 14 | TGTGCCAGCAGCTTAGCGGCAGGGAGCTACGAGCAGTACTTC | CASSLAAGSYEQYF
TRBJ2-7 | - | - | TRBV6-4 | 13 | TGTGCCAGCAGTGACGGCAGGGCCTACGAGCAGTACTTC | CASSDGRAYEQYF
TRBJ1-2 | few | TRBD1 | TRBV10-1 | 11 | TGCGCCAGTCAGGGGGCGCGTGGCTACACCTTC | CASQGARGYTF
TRBJ2-3 | - | - | TRBV5-1 | 13 | TGCGCCAGCAGCCAGGCAACTTTAGATACGCAGTATTTT | CASSQATLDTQYF
TRBJ2-2 | - | - | TRBV9 | 15 | TGTGCCAGCAGCCCAGGGACACCGAGCACCGGGGAGCTGTTTTTT | CASSPGTPSTGELFF
TRBJ2-3 | - | - | TRBV6-5 | 14 | TGTGCCAGCCGGTACGCTCCCAACACAGATACGCAGTATTTT | CASRYAPNTDTQYF
TRBJ1-1 | - | TRBD1 | TRBV5-6 | 14 | TGTGCCAGCAGACCCACAGGGGCGAACACTGAAGCTTTCTTT | CASRPTGANTEAFF
TRBJ2-3 | once | - | TRBV12-1 | 15 | TGTGCCAGCAGCTTACAGCGGGCTAGCACAGATACGCAGTATTTT | CASSLQRASTDTQYF
TRBJ1-5 | - | - | TRBV6-6 | 13 | TGTGCCAGCAGTTACGGCAACAATCAGCCCCAGCATTTT | CASSYGNNQPQHF
TRBJ1-2 | - | - | TRBV5-6 | 12 | TGTGCCAGCAGCCAGGGACTCGGGGGCTACACCTTC | CASSQGLGGYTF
TRBJ2-1 | once | TRBD2 | TRBV6-4 | 15 | TGTGCCAGCAGTCGTCTAGCGGGCCCTACCAGTGAGCAGTTCTTC | CASSRLAGPTSEQFF
TRBJ2-4 | - | TRBD1 | TRBV4-2 | 14 | TGTGCCAGCAGCCTGACCGGGACAGAGAACATTCAGTACTTC | CASSLTGTENIQYF
TRBJ1-5 | - | TRBD1 | TRBV27 | 17 | TGTGCCAGCAGTTATCGGCCTTCGGACAGGGGTAATCAGCCCCAGCATTTT | CASSYRPSDRGNQPQHF
TRBJ1-2 | - | TRBD1 | TRBV5-1 | 12 | TGCGCCAGCACCCCGGGACAGGCGGCGTGGACCTTC | CASTPGQAAWTF
TRBJ1-1 | few | - | TRBV5-1 | 14 | TGCGCCAGCAGCTTGGAGGAGGGGAGGACTGAAGCTTTCTTT | CASSLEEGRTEAFF
TRBJ2-5 | - | - | TRBV28 | 15 | TGTGCCAGCAGTCTACAGGGATTGTACCAAGAGACCCAGTACTTC | CASSLQGLYQETQYF
TRBJ1-3 | - | - | TRBV9 | 14 | TGTGCCAGCAGCGTAGATCCGTCTGGAAACACCATATATTTT | CASSVDPSGNTIYF
TRBJ2-2 | - | TRBD1 | TRBV5-1 | 17 | TGCGCCAGCAGCTTGTTGTGGGACAGAAAGGGCACCGGGGAGCTGTTTTTT | CASSLLWDRKGTGELFF
TRBJ2-7 | - | TRBD1 | TRBV6-5 | 14 | TGTGCCAGCAGTTGGGGACAGGGGTCCTACGAGCAGTACTTC | CASSWGQGSYEQYF
TRBJ2-3 | - | TRBD1 | TRBV5-6 | 15 | TGTGCCAGCAGGTTCGGGACAGTTAGCACAGATACGCAGTATTTT | CASRFGTVSTDTQYF
TRBJ2-7 | - | - | TRBV7-2 | 16 | TGTGCCAGCAGCTTAGCGAGGGGCGCCTTCGCTACCGAGCAGTACTTC | CASSLARGAFATEQYF
TRBJ2-7 | - | - | TRBV28 | 14 | TGTGCCAGCAGTCTAACCTATCAGAGCGCCGAGCAGTACTTC | CASSLTYQSAEQYF
TRBJ2-7 | - | TRBD2 | TRBV29-1 | 14 | TGCAGCGTAAAGCAAGCGGGGGGAAACTACGAGCAGTACTTC | CSVKQAGGNYEQYF
TRBJ1-1 | - | - | TRBV28 | 14 | TGTGCCAGCAGTTTATATCGGTCCAGGGTGGAAGCTTTCTTT | CASSLYRSRVEAFF
TRBJ2-7 | - | - | TRBV30 | 16 | TGTGCCTGGATAGCCTATGGCAGGGGAAACTCCTACGAGCAGTACTTC | CAWIAYGRGNSYEQYF
TRBJ2-1 | - | TRBD2 | TRBV7-3 | 17 | TGTGCCAGCAGCCTCCTACCGACTAGCCGCTCCTACAATGAGCAGTTCTTC | CASSLLPTSRSYNEQFF
TRBJ2-1 | - | - | TRBV19 | 11 | TGTGCCAGTAGTATAGGCAGACTAGTTCTCTTC | CASSIGRLVLF
TRBJ2-5 | - | - | TRBV9 | 15 | TGTGCCAGCAGCGTAGGGGCAGGGAGGCAAGAGACCCAGTACTTC | CASSVGAGRQETQYF
TRBJ2-1 | - | - | TRBV29-1 | 16 | TGCAGCGTTGAAGGCGGCCTAGCCCTCTCCTACAATGAGCAGTTCTTC | CSVEGGLALSYNEQFF
TRBJ2-3 | many | TRBD1 | TRBV7-3 | 16 | TGTGCCAGCAGCATAGATGCGGCAGGGGGTACAGATACGCAGTATTTT | CASSIDAAGGTDTQYF
TRBJ1-4 | - | - | TRBV5-8 | 12 | TGTGCCAGCAGCTTCGGGGGTGAAAAACTGTTTTTT | CASSFGGEKLFF
TRBJ1-4 | - | - | TRBV27 | 16 | TGTGCCGGCAGTTTTCCCCGCGGAGGGTCTAATGAAAAACTGTTTTTT | CAGSFPRGGSNEKLFF